This T cell receptor (beta chain) is from a study of blood T cell repertoires in COVID-19. Looking at the study overall: There were acute and convalescent COVID-19 samples, and they came from the United States, Italy and Spain. PBMCs, B-cell-depleted T cells, or T cells were the source of the cDNA or gDNA that made up the material.

There are 18 residues in the CDR3. CDR1 and CDR2 (germline): SGHKS, YYEKEE (reference sequence). V lost 5 bases to trimming and J lost 1 base; unmatched junction nucleotides: 8. Original processing methods: Estimated nucleated cell counts came from reference gene primer amplification. Only in-frame clones appear in the TCRdb table, and some are missing; sequencing was by immunoSEQ multiplex PCR. That table is the source of V, J and clone size, and D and trimming were worked out from the DNA. Here the sample spans fewer than 150,000 clones, about 84% being singletons. The receptor was isolated from a human donor in a cohort sampled during active COVID-19. The chain recombines TRBV5-5 with TRBJ2-3; TRBD2 matches at 15 bases. Sequencing used peripheral blood. The CDR3, as DNA: TGTGCCAGCAGAAAAGGACTAGCGGGGGGGCATGGCACAGATACGCAGTATTTT. Its translation: CASRKGLAGGHGTDTQYF.